This entry lists 10 T cell receptor beta chains sequenced from one sample in a study of tumor-infiltrating lymphocytes in primary liver carcinoma. The input was 400 to 500 ng total RNA; TCR beta cDNA was made from it with a constant-region primer. Sequencing libraries for TCR beta derived from three nested multiplex PCR rounds that used slightly modified ARM-PCR. TRBV1-TRBV30 forward primers and a C-beta reverse primer were used in the first two PCR rounds, which each ran for 9 to 10 cycles. From the multiplex PCR reads, TCRdb called clonotypes with MiXCR, one entry per CDR3 protein. The profile shows approximately 300,000 distinct CDR3 sequences, approximately 65% of them singletons. Unsorted whole blood served as the source of blood RNA, and germline DNA was extracted as well. The material sequenced was peripheral blood. These receptors came from a man aged 40-49 years with primary liver carcinoma and hepatitis B virus infection.

Concerning this clonotype: This CDR3 fails to terminate in the conserved phenylalanine or tryptophan, so it likely reflects a read error. The genes are TRBV7-9 and TRBJ2-7; unclear D gene. Trimming left V 4 bases short and J 4 bases short, with 17 bases between. The CDR3 runs to 15 residues. Germline V gene lookup returns CDR1 SEHNR and CDR2 FQNEAQ (reference sequence). CDR3 DNA sequence: TGTGCCAGCAGCTCAAGACGGTTTACCCCATACGAGCAGTACTCC. It translates to CASSSRRFTPYEQYS.

As for this clonotype: A much larger clone lies one base from this, so it may be a read error. The CDR3 region has the DNA TGTGCCAGCAGTCTCCCGTGGGACAGGGTGGGGGAGCAGTACTTC. This translates into CASSLPWDRVGEQYF. The chain has TRBV6-1 and TRBJ2-7; 9 nucleotides align to TRBD1. The CDR3 has 15 residues. V lost 5 bases to trimming and J lost 7 bases; unmatched junction nucleotides: 12. Germline V gives CDR1 MNHNS, CDR2 SASEGT.

For this clonotype: One end of the junction fails to match germline, which may point to a read error. The V gene is TRBV4-2, the J gene TRBJ1-5; maybe TRBD1 (6 bases). This CDR3 contains 15 residues. Germline CDR1 LGHNA, CDR2 YNFKEQ. The CDR3 bases are TGTGCTAGCAGCCCTGACAGGTATAGCAATCAGCCCCAGCAGTTT. Amino acid sequence: CASSPDRYSNQPQQF.

This clonotype was recorded only once. Its ends do not fully match the called genes, so a read error is possible. This chain joins TRBV11-1 and TRBJ2-1; maybe TRBD2 (6 bases). The germline V gene has CDR1 SGHAT and CDR2 FQDESV (reference sequence). This CDR3 contains 18 residues. CDR3 DNA: TGTGCCAGCAGCCGGGGACTCACCGTTTCGAGCTCCTACAATCAGCAGTTCTTC. This encodes CASSRGLTVSSSYNQQFF.

Comment on this clonotype: A single base separates this from a much larger clone, so it may be a read error. V usage is TRBV28 and J usage is TRBJ2-2, with D tentatively TRBD2 (5 bases). The germline V gene encodes CDR1 MDHEN and CDR2 SYDVKM. The CDR3 length is 15 residues. Trimming pared 5 bases from V and 2 bases from J, leaving 12 bases between. The CDR3 reads CASSRELGNTGELFF. The CDR3 region has the DNA TGTGCCAGCAGTAGGGAACTAGGCAACACCGGGGAGCTGTTTTTT.

The chain is built from TRBV5-4 and TRBJ2-2; perhaps TRBD1 as D (6 bases). Deletions cut 1 base from V and 3 bases from J, with 13 bases between. The CDR3 has 16 residues. CDR1 is SGHNT and CDR2 is YYREEE in the germline V gene (reference sequence). The CDR3 sequence: CASSLKGHMDTGELFF. The CDR3 DNA follows: TGTGCCAGCAGCTTGAAGGGACATATGGACACCGGGGAGCTGTTTTTT.

For this clonotype: This CDR3 fails to terminate in the conserved phenylalanine or tryptophan, so it likely reflects a read error. The chain joins TRBV11-3 to TRBJ2-7; 8 nucleotides line up with TRBD1. The CDR3 contains 13 residues. CDR1 and CDR2 (germline): SGHNT, YENEEA. The CDR3 loop is CVTGKGQGHEQYL. CDR3 bases: TGTGTCACCGGGAAAGGACAGGGCCACGAGCAGTACCTC.

This chain uses TRBV6-1 with TRBJ1-3; no reliable D call. Trimming pared 4 bases from V and 1 base from J, leaving 11 bases between. Germline V gives CDR1 MNHNS, CDR2 SASEGT. The CDR3 runs to 15 residues. CDR3 in amino acids: CASSAKGRSGNTIYF. The DNA for the CDR3 is TGTGCCAGCAGTGCGAAGGGAAGGTCTGGAAACACCATATATTTT.

V is TRBV10-2 and J is TRBJ2-5; 9 bases match TRBD1. V shed 6 bases, J shed 5 bases, and the junction held 7 bases outside the gene matches. The CDR3 is 14 residues long. CDR1 and CDR2 (germline): WSHSY, SAAADI. CDR3 in DNA: TGCGCCAGCAGCCCTACAGGGGGCCGGGAGACCCAGTACTTC. This codes for CASSPTGGRETQYF.

This clonotype occurred once. This may stem from a read error, because a much larger clone lies one nucleotide away. The chain carries TRBV6-5 and TRBJ1-2; D possibly corresponds to TRBD1 (5 bases). The CDR3 loop spans 12 amino acids. CDR1 and CDR2 (germline): MNHEY, SVGAGI. CDR3 sequence: CASRETALGYAF. CDR3 nucleotides: TGTGCCAGCAGAGAGACAGCCTTAGGCTACGCCTTC.